These 27 T cell receptor beta chains share one sample of origin, sequenced in a study of blood T cell repertoires in COVID-19. Only in-frame clones appear in the TCRdb table, and some are missing; sequencing was by immunoSEQ multiplex PCR. The sample holds fewer than 60,000 clones; 85% to 90% are singletons and the top ten take 6.5%. The sequencing input was peripheral blood. These receptors all come from a man in his sixties with acute or convalescent COVID-19.

The rearrangement joins TRBV18 to TRBJ2-7; the match to TRBD1 covers 7 bases. This CDR3 contains 13 residues. CDR1 is KGHSH and CDR2 is LQKENI in the germline V gene. V lost 8 bases to trimming and J lost 5 bases; unmatched junction nucleotides: 9. The CDR3, as DNA: TGTGCCAGCACCGGGGACAGCTTCCACGAGCAGTACTTC. Amino acid sequence: CASTGDSFHEQYF.

This chain links TRBV9 with TRBJ1-2; 9 bases are a match to TRBD1. Germline assignment: CDR1 SGDLS and CDR2 YYNGEE. Trimming cost V 6 bases and J 8 bases; bases outside gene matches: 11. The CDR3 loop spans 14 amino acids. CDR3 DNA: TGTGCCAGCATGGGAACAGGGGGCGCGGAAGGCTACACCTTC. The encoded protein is CASMGTGGAEGYTF.

The J gene is TRBJ2-3, the V gene TRBV11-3; TRBD2 might be the D (6 bases). Looked up from germline, CDR1 is SGHNT and CDR2 is YENEEA. V was clipped by 3 bases and J by 5 bases, with 6 bases between them. The CDR3 runs 12 residues. In DNA, the CDR3 is TGTGCCAGCAGCTTTAGCGGAGATACGCAGTATTTT. This encodes CASSFSGDTQYF.

This chain uses TRBV2 with TRBJ2-7; 8 bases are shared with TRBD2. Germline V CDR1 and CDR2: SNHLY, FYNNEI. Trimming at V came to 6 bases and at J to 3 bases, leaving 10 bases not matched to a gene. This CDR3 contains 15 residues. The CDR3 is CASRDTSGGGYEQYF. CDR3 nucleotide sequence: TGTGCCAGCAGGGATACTAGCGGTGGTGGCTACGAGCAGTACTTC.

The CDR3 DNA reads as TGCGCCAGCAGCCAAGAAAGACAGGTACAAGAGACCCAGTACTTC. It yields the protein CASSQERQVQETQYF. The chain employs TRBV4-1 and TRBJ2-5, with a possible D match to TRBD1 (6 bases). Germline V gene sequence: CDR1 MGHRA, CDR2 YSYEKL. CDR3 length equals 15 residues. V lost 0 bases, J lost 2 bases, and 10 bases lay in between.

V gene TRBV9 combines with J gene TRBJ2-1, with 9 bases aligning to TRBD2. Per the germline V gene, CDR1 is SGDLS and CDR2 is YYNGEE. The V gene end was trimmed by 0 bases and the J gene end by 2 bases; junction bases not matched to a gene: 3. The CDR3 is made up of 16 amino acids. The CDR3 loop reads CASSVASSGAYNEQFF. Written as DNA, the CDR3 is TGTGCCAGCAGCGTAGCGTCTAGCGGGGCCTACAATGAGCAGTTCTTC. Variable domain in full (rest from reference TRBV9 and TRBJ2-1): DSGVTQTPKHLITATGQRVTLRCSPRSGDLSVYWYQQSLDQGLQFLIQYYNGEERAKGNILERFSAQQFPDLHSELNLSSLELGDSALYFCASSVASSGAYNEQFFGPGTRLTVL.

The chain uses TRBV18 and TRBJ2-5; D is perhaps TRBD1 (6 bases). CDR3 length: 12 amino acids. Deletions cut 4 bases from V and 4 bases from J, with 7 bases between. Per germline, CDR1 KGHSH and CDR2 LQKENI. The CDR3 DNA sequence: TGTGCCAGCTCACAGGGGGTAGAGACCCAGTACTTC. The encoded protein is CASSQGVETQYF.

CDR3 amino acids: CASSTPGSTEAFF. The DNA for the CDR3 is TGTGCCAGTAGTACCCCGGGGAGCACTGAAGCTTTCTTT. The chain links TRBV19 to TRBJ1-1; no clear D. Germline lookup yields CDR1 LNHDA and CDR2 SQIVND (reference sequence). The V end lost 4 bases, the J end lost 4 bases, and 10 bases lay between the germline ends. The CDR3 loop spans 13 amino acids. Combining the CDR3 with reference TRBV19 and TRBJ1-1 gives the whole variable domain DGGITQSPKYLFRKEGQNVTLSCEQNLNHDAMYWYRQDPGQGLRLIYYSQIVNDFQKGDIAEGYSVSREKKESFPLTVTSAQKNPTAFYLCASSTPGSTEAFFGQGTRLTVV.

The chain combines TRBV7-3 with TRBJ1-6; D is perhaps TRBD1 (6 bases). The CDR3 length is 14 residues. V was pared by 4 bases and J by 10 bases, with 14 bases between. Germline V lookup: CDR1 SGHTA, CDR2 FQGTGA. The CDR3 sequence: CASSSTGIGSPLHF. The CDR3 bases are TGTGCCAGCAGCTCCACAGGGATAGGGTCACCCCTCCACTTT. Full variable domain (rest looked up from reference TRBV7-3 and TRBJ1-6): GAGVSQTPSNKVTEKGKYVELRCDPISGHTALYWYRQSLGQGPEFLIYFQGTGAADDSGLPNDRFFAVRPEGSVSTLKIQRTERGDSAVYLCASSSTGIGSPLHFGNGTRLTVT.

The chain combines TRBV5-1 with TRBJ2-5, with 8 positions matching TRBD1. V shed 3 bases, J shed 4 bases, and the junction held 8 bases outside the gene matches. The CDR3 is 15 amino acids. The germline V gene encodes CDR1 SGHRS and CDR2 YFSETQ. CDR3 nucleotides: TGCGCCAGCAGCTCAACAGGGGGATTTAGAGAGACCCAGTACTTC. Protein product: CASSSTGGFRETQYF.

The chain joins TRBV28 to TRBJ1-2, with no clear D. The germline V gene encodes CDR1 MDHEN and CDR2 SYDVKM. Trimming removed 11 bases from V and 8 bases from J, with 15 bases in between. CDR3 length equals 11 residues. The CDR3 spells CALGGVRGYTF. CDR3 nucleotide sequence: TGTGCCTTAGGTGGAGTTCGCGGCTACACCTTC.

This chain joins TRBV7-7 and TRBJ2-5, with 10 bases aligning to TRBD1. Germline CDR1 SSHAT, CDR2 FNYEAQ (reference sequence). After removal of 5 bases from V and 4 bases from J, the junction contained 7 bases not matched to a gene. There are 15 residues in the CDR3. CDR3 DNA: TGTGCCAGCAGCGATGGACAGGGGGGGGCAGAGACCCAGTACTTC. Translated, it gives CASSDGQGGAETQYF.

V gene TRBV7-9 combines with J gene TRBJ1-1, with 7 bases aligning to TRBD1. Germline CDR1 SEHNR, CDR2 FQNEAQ (reference sequence). Germline trimming cut 7 bases from V and 7 bases from J; bases unmatched to any gene: 6. The CDR3 extends over 12 amino acids. CDR3 sequence: CASTAGTVEAFF. The CDR3 DNA sequence: TGTGCCAGCACCGCCGGGACAGTTGAAGCTTTCTTT.

The genes are TRBV30 and TRBJ1-1, with a tentative D call TRBD1 (5 bases). CDR3 length: 13 residues. Germline-derived CDR1 and CDR2 are GTSNPN and SVGIG (reference sequence). Trimming left V 1 base short and J 1 base short, with 7 bases between. In nucleotides, the CDR3 is TGTGCCTGGAGTGCTGACAGGAACACTGAAGCTTTCTTT. Protein: CAWSADRNTEAFF.

The rearrangement links TRBV30 to TRBJ1-1; D is perhaps TRBD1 (6 bases). This CDR3 is 13 amino acids long. Trimming took 3 bases from V and 7 from J, leaving 15 bases between them. Per the germline V gene, CDR1 is GTSNPN and CDR2 is SVGIG (reference sequence). This CDR3 is CAWSRDTTLEAFF. The CDR3 DNA follows: TGTGCCTGGAGCCGGGACACCACGCTTGAAGCTTTCTTT.

This chain uses TRBV3-1 (or the pseudogene TRBV3-2) with TRBJ1-5, with a tentative D call TRBD1 (5 bases). V lost 1 base and J lost 5, with 6 bases in between. CDR3 length equals 13 residues. Germline V gene sequence: CDR1 LGHDT, CDR2 YNNKEL (reference sequence). The CDR3 nucleotides are TGTGCCAGCAGCCAAGCACAGGATCAGCCCCAGCATTTT. It encodes CASSQAQDQPQHF.

The chain recombines TRBV30 with TRBJ1-5; D gene unclear. The CDR3 length is 13 residues. Between the trimmed V and J ends, which lost 0 bases and 5 bases, there was a span of 8 bases. Germline CDR1 and CDR2: GTSNPN and SVGIG (reference sequence). The CDR3 protein is CAWSVHVYQPQHF. CDR3 nucleotide sequence: TGTGCCTGGAGTGTACATGTTTATCAGCCCCAGCATTTT.

The chain couples TRBV2 to TRBJ1-1; D is possibly TRBD1 (6 bases). The CDR3 length is 14 residues. Germline V gives CDR1 SNHLY, CDR2 FYNNEI. Trimming pared 6 bases from V and 2 bases from J, leaving 13 bases between. This CDR3 reads CASRALQGNTEAFF. In nucleotides, the CDR3 is TGTGCCAGCAGAGCATTACAGGGTAACACTGAAGCTTTCTTT.

This clone has a single count. This chain connects TRBV19 to TRBJ1-2, with D perhaps TRBD1 (5 bases). This CDR3 is built from 13 residues. Between the trimmed V and J ends, which lost 5 bases and 6 bases, there was a span of 13 bases. CDR1 and CDR2 (germline): LNHDA, SQIVND (reference sequence). The CDR3 sequence is CASSYAGGNGYTF. In DNA, the CDR3 is TGTGCCAGTAGTTATGCGGGGGGAAATGGCTACACCTTC.

This clone was observed once. V and J are TRBV6-5 and TRBJ1-1, with D maybe TRBD1 (6 bases). Germline loops: CDR1 MNHEY, CDR2 SVGAGI. The CDR3 has 14 residues. V was cut by 11 bases and J by 4 bases, with 20 bases left in between. The CDR3 nucleotides read TGTGCCGGAGACCTTGGGGGGGCGGGCACTGAAGCTTTCTTT. Translating gives CAGDLGGAGTEAFF.

The chain has TRBV11-3 and TRBJ1-5, with D hard to call. CDR3 length equals 18 residues. With 4 bases removed from V and 4 bases from J, the gap between germline ends came to 23 bases. Per the germline V gene, CDR1 is SGHNT and CDR2 is YENEEA. CDR3 protein: CASSSKASTSTSNQPQHF. CDR3 nucleotide sequence: TGTGCCAGCAGCTCTAAAGCCTCCACCTCGACTTCTAATCAGCCCCAGCATTTT.

V usage is TRBV4-1 and J usage is TRBJ2-3; TRBD2 matches at 8 bases. CDR3 length equals 16 residues. Germline V gives CDR1 MGHRA, CDR2 YSYEKL. With V trimmed by 4 bases and J by 6 bases, 12 bases remained unmatched. The CDR3 DNA reads TGCGCCAGCAGCCGCGGGGGGCTCTGGGACGGGGATACGCAGTATTTT. It specifies CASSRGGLWDGDTQYF.

The sample holds one count of this clone. The chain employs TRBV5-1 and TRBJ1-2, with D possibly matching TRBD1 (6 bases). V was shortened by 3 bases and J by 1 base, with 10 bases between the two germline ends. Germline lookup yields CDR1 SGHRS and CDR2 YFSETQ. This CDR3 is 14 amino acids long. DNA for the CDR3: TGCGCCAGCAGCTCAGGGGAAGGTAACTATGGCTACACCTTC. Its protein product is CASSSGEGNYGYTF.

This clone was recorded once. The rearrangement links TRBV21-1 to TRBJ2-7; TRBD1, the D gene given by the table, was not confirmed from the DNA. TRBV21-1 is listed as a pseudogene. The CDR3 extends over 18 amino acids. CDR3 region: CASSKRGTGGAITYEQYF. CDR3 nucleotide sequence: TGTGCCAGCAGCAAAAGAGGGACAGGGGGTGCAATAACCTACGAGCAGTACTTC.

J is TRBJ1-1 and V is TRBV6-5; D is ambiguous. V was pared by 8 bases and J by 1 base, with 17 bases between. The CDR3 runs 15 residues. In germline, CDR1 is MNHEY, CDR2 SVGAGI. In nucleotides, the CDR3 is TGTGCCAGCCCCAACGGTCCCCGTAGGAACACTGAAGCTTTCTTT. This codes for CASPNGPRRNTEAFF.

This clone was seen a few times. The chain couples TRBV27 to TRBJ1-1, with a possible D match to TRBD1 (5 bases). With 9 bases removed from V and 7 bases from J, the gap between germline ends came to 18 bases. Germline V gives CDR1 MNHEY, CDR2 SMNVEV (reference sequence). CDR3 length: 13 amino acids. CDR3 DNA sequence: TGTGCCAGTCTTGGGGCGGGAGCGGGTGAAGCTTTCTTT. The encoded protein is CASLGAGAGEAFF.

This clone is termed medium-sized. The chain combines TRBV28 with TRBJ1-6, with 8 bases lining up with TRBD1. The junction had 4 bases not matched to a gene; V was cut back by 6 bases and J by 6 bases. The CDR3 has 14 residues. In germline, CDR1 is MDHEN, CDR2 SYDVKM. The CDR3 DNA follows: TGTGCCAGCAGCTGGACAGGGATTAATTCACCCCTCCACTTT. This translates into CASSWTGINSPLHF.